Each of the 27 T cell receptor beta chains below was sequenced from the same sample in a study of CD8+ T cells in alopecia areata. Sequencing templates came from extracted RNA that was reverse transcribed into cDNA. TCRdb keeps only in-frame clones here, not all; method: immunoSEQ multiplex PCR. The repertoire shows about 270,000 clones, none seen only once; the top ten take 1.2%. A panel of CD4, CD8alpha, NKG2D, NKG2ACE and other markers served to sort pooled cutaneous lymph node cells. Sequenced: CD4+ T cells sorted from a lymph node. Source of these receptors: a C3H/HeJ mouse with alopecia areata. Strain MHC haplotype: H2-k.

This clone was seen a few times. Genes and germline are mouse. The read ends 4 residues before the CDR3 terminus; that terminus is restored from the germline J gene. The chain employs TRBV1 and TRBJ2-7, with 8 bases fitting TRBD2. The CDR3 totals 12 residues. The germline V gene has CDR1 NSQYPW and CDR2 LRSPGD (reference sequence). CDR3 sequence reads: CTCSDWGYEQYF. The covered CDR3 bases are TGCACCTGCAGTGACTGGGGGTAT.

There are many counts of this clone. Gene names and germline refer to mouse. The observed sequence ends 4 residues before the CDR3 terminus, with the missing tail filled in from the germline J gene. This chain uses TRBV14 with TRBJ1-2; TRBD1 matches 10 bases. CDR3 length equals 14 residues. The junction had 2 bases not matched to a gene; V was cut back by 2 bases and J by 4 bases. Germline lookup yields CDR1 SGHDT and CDR2 FRDEAV. The sequenced part of the CDR3 DNA is TGTGCCAGCAGTTTGACAGGGGGCGGCTCC. Amino acids: CASSLTGGGS. Given in full, the CDR3 is CASSLTGGGSDYTF.

This clone was detected a few times. Gene names are the mouse ones. The read finishes 4 residues shy of the CDR3 end, and the germline J gene is used to complete it. This chain links TRBV13-1 with TRBJ2-3; TRBD1 matches at 7 bases. The length of the CDR3 is 16 residues. Germline V gives CDR1 NSHNY, CDR2 SYGAGN. Germline trimming cut 6 bases from V and 0 bases from J; bases unmatched to any gene: 10. The CDR3 bases that were read are TGTGCCAGCACCACAAGGACAGGAACTAGTGCAGAA. Protein product: CASTTRTGTSAE. The full CDR3 is CASTTRTGTSAETLYF.

This clone occurred a few times. Gene names denote mouse genes. The CDR3 extends 4 residues past the end of the read, so its final part is completed from the germline J gene. V usage is TRBV1 and J usage is TRBJ2-1; TRBD1 matches at 7 bases. CDR1 and CDR2 from the germline V gene are NSQYPW and LRSPGD (reference sequence). Trimming cost V 7 bases and J 1 base; bases outside gene matches: 7. The CDR3 covers 15 residues. The CDR3 reads CTCTPTRGNYAEQFF. The part of the CDR3 DNA that was read is TGCACCTGCACCCCGACCAGGGGGAACTATGCT. Using reference TRBV1 and TRBJ2-1 for the parts outside the CDR3, the full variable domain is VTLLEQNPRWRLVPRGQAVNLRCILKNSQYPWMSWYQQDLQKQLQWLFTLRSPGDKEVKSLPGADYLATRVTDTELRLQVANMSQGRTLYCTCTPTRGNYAEQFFGPGTRLTVL.

Concerning this clone: Gene names are the mouse ones. With the read ending 4 residues before the CDR3 end, the germline J gene is used to fill in that end. The V call is TRBV19, the J call TRBJ2-3, with D maybe TRBD2 (6 bases). V gave up 1 base and J gave up 3 bases, with 12 bases separating them. CDR3 length: 15 residues. Germline CDR1 reads FNHDT; CDR2 reads SITEND (reference sequence). The CDR3 is CASSIRLGIAETLYF. Partial CDR3 DNA: TGTGCCAGCAGTATACGTCTGGGGATAGCAGAA.

A word on this clone: Mouse germline and gene names are used. Coverage ceases 4 residues before the CDR3 finishes, and the germline J gene fills in the end. The genes are TRBV13-3 and TRBJ2-2; 8 bases map to TRBD1. Losses at the gene ends were 6 bases for V and 0 bases for J; bases not matched to a gene: 1. Germline CDR1 and CDR2: NNHDY and SYVADS. This CDR3 spans 14 amino acids. The CDR3 spells CASKQGANTGQLYF. Incomplete CDR3 DNA: TGTGCCAGCAAACAGGGGGCAAACACCGGG.

In its sample, this clone was seen a few times. Mouse gene names and germline throughout. Read data end 4 residues before the CDR3 end; the end is taken from the germline J gene. J is TRBJ2-7 and V is TRBV13-1; TRBD2 agrees at 9 bases. Germline V gene lookup returns CDR1 NSHNY and CDR2 SYGAGN. After removal of 1 base from V and 2 bases from J, the junction contained 4 bases not matched to a gene. The CDR3 has 15 amino acids. The CDR3 loop is CASSDPHWGAYEQYF. Incomplete CDR3 DNA: TGTGCCAGCAGTGATCCTCACTGGGGGGCCTAT.

The table lists this clone with a few counts. Genes and germline come from the mouse. Read data end 4 residues before the CDR3 end; the end is taken from the germline J gene. The rearrangement joins TRBV13-1 to TRBJ2-4; a weak D match, TRBD1 (5 bases). Trimming took off 2 bases at V and 2 bases at J, with 6 bases between the two ends. CDR1 and CDR2 from the germline V gene are NSHNY and SYGAGN. There are 13 residues in the CDR3. The part of the CDR3 DNA that was read is TGTGCCAGCAGTGACAGGGTTCAAAAC. Translation: CASSDRVQN. The complete CDR3 reads CASSDRVQNTLYF.

Regarding this clone: Gene names and germline match the mouse. CDR3 bases read: TGTGCCTGGAGTCCCCTGGACAAGTATGCT. Its protein product is CAWSPLDKYA. The whole CDR3 region reads CAWSPLDKYAEQFF. This chain uses TRBV31 with TRBJ2-1, with D tentatively TRBD1 (5 bases). The CDR3 end falls 4 residues outside the read, so it is completed with the germline J gene. This CDR3 has 14 amino acids. The ends were cut back, 1 base at V and 4 bases at J, with 11 bases in the middle. Germline V gene lookup returns CDR1 GKSSPN and CDR2 SITVG.

This clone appeared a few times. Germline and genes: mouse. CDR3 bases read: TGTGCCAGCAGTTTACAACTGGGGGGTCGTTAT. Translation gives CASSLQLGGRY. The complete CDR3 reads CASSLQLGGRYEQYF. The chain carries TRBV14 and TRBJ2-7; 9 positions agree with TRBD2. The read gets to within 4 residues of the CDR3 end, and the germline J gene fills in the rest. Germline CDR1 and CDR2: SGHDT and FRDEAV. CDR3 size: 15 residues.

This clone was found a few times. Any gene name here is a mouse gene name. From the germline J gene comes the end of the CDR3, since the read stops 4 residues before it. The gene calls are TRBV13-1 and TRBJ1-1, with 12 bases lining up with TRBD1. The length of the CDR3 is 15 residues. The J segment lost 3 bases and the V segment lost 2 bases, leaving 2 bases of the junction unmatched. Germline V gives CDR1 NSHNY, CDR2 SYGAGN. The sequenced CDR3 bases are TGTGCCAGCAGTGACCGGGACAGGGGGCACACA. Its translation: CASSDRDRGHT. The full-length CDR3 reads as CASSDRDRGHTEVFF.

This clone was seen a handful of times. The gene names here belong to mouse. Read coverage stops 4 residues before the CDR3 terminus; the germline J gene supplies the remainder. The gene calls are TRBV13-3 and TRBJ1-1; 8 positions match TRBD1. CDR1 NNHDY and CDR2 SYVADS come from the germline V gene. There are 11 residues in the CDR3. CDR3 sequence: CASGRGPEVFF. CDR3 DNA (partial): TGTGCCAGCGGCAGGGGGCCA.

This clone was detected only a few times. Gene names denote mouse genes. The sequenced fragment ends 4 residues before the CDR3 boundary, so the rest is inferred from the germline J gene. V gene TRBV19 combines with J gene TRBJ2-7; 7 bases align to TRBD1. There are 14 residues in the CDR3. The germline gives CDR1 FNHDT, CDR2 SITEND (reference sequence). The V gene end was trimmed by 3 bases and the J gene end by 0 bases; junction bases not matched to a gene: 3. The sequenced CDR3 bases are TGTGCCAGCAGTACGCGGGACAGCTCCTAT. The encoded protein is CASSTRDSSY. The entire CDR3 is CASSTRDSSYEQYF.

This clone was observed a handful of times. The gene names here belong to mouse. The read ends 4 residues before the CDR3 terminus; that terminus is restored from the germline J gene. This chain connects TRBV31 to TRBJ1-2, with TRBD1 matching over 7 bases. Germline CDR1 GKSSPN, CDR2 SITVG. V gave up 2 bases and J gave up 3 bases; unmatched junction bases: 3. The CDR3 extends over 13 amino acids. The sequenced CDR3 bases are TGTGCCTGGAGTGAAGGGACAGACTCC. Its protein is CAWSEGTDS. The entire CDR3 protein reads CAWSEGTDSDYTF.

Note on this clone: Gene names and germline match the mouse. The read is 4 residues too short to cover the CDR3 end, so that end is filled in from the germline J gene. V and J are TRBV5 and TRBJ2-5; 9 positions agree with TRBD1. CDR1 is LGHNA and CDR2 is YNLKQL in the germline V gene (reference sequence). The CDR3 totals 16 residues. CDR3 DNA, as far as it was read: TGTGCCAGCAGCCTCGTCCCGGGACAGGGTGGGGAC. It translates to CASSLVPGQGGD. The CDR3 as a whole reads CASSLVPGQGGDTQYF.

Of note for this clone: Mouse names are used for the genes. Other DNA sequences within the sample encode an identical CDR3. CDR3 DNA, as far as it was read: TGTGCCAGCAGTATAAGGGGGGGTTCGCCC. It codes for CASSIRGGSP. In full, the CDR3 is CASSIRGGSPLYF. V usage is TRBV19 and J usage is TRBJ1-6; tentatively, D is TRBD1 (6 bases). The CDR3 end lies 3 residues beyond the end of the read and is filled in from the germline J gene. TRBJ1-6 carries the ORF label, with uncertain function. From germline, CDR1 is FNHDT and CDR2 SITEND (reference sequence). CDR3 length: 13 amino acids. V lost 1 base and J lost 9, with 8 bases in between.

This clone appeared a few times. Gene names denote mouse genes. The read halts 4 residues ahead of the CDR3 end, with the missing end drawn from the germline J gene. The chain has TRBV13-3 and TRBJ2-7, with 11 bases identical to TRBD2. Germline CDR1 reads NNHDY; CDR2 reads SYVADS. The CDR3 is 13 residues long. CDR3 DNA, as far as it was read: TGTGCCAGCGGACTGGGGGGAGGAAAT. Translating it yields CASGLGGGN. The entire CDR3 is CASGLGGGNEQYF.

This clone was detected only a few times. These gene names are mouse names. The read falls 4 residues short of the CDR3 end, and the missing part is taken from the germline J gene. V usage is TRBV1 and J usage is TRBJ1-2; possibly TRBD1 for D (6 bases). The V and J ends lost 3 bases and 1 base respectively, with 9 bases between them. The CDR3 length is 14 residues. Per the germline V gene, CDR1 is NSQYPW and CDR2 is LRSPGD (reference sequence). CDR3 residues: CTCSAGQKNSDYTF. The sequenced part of the CDR3 DNA is TGCACCTGCAGTGCCGGACAGAAAAACTCC. Combining the CDR3 with reference TRBV1 and TRBJ1-2 gives the whole variable domain VTLLEQNPRWRLVPRGQAVNLRCILKNSQYPWMSWYQQDLQKQLQWLFTLRSPGDKEVKSLPGADYLATRVTDTELRLQVANMSQGRTLYCTCSAGQKNSDYTFGSGTRLLVI.

Remarks on this clone: Gene names are mouse gene names. The CDR3 end is not reached by the read, which stops 4 residues before it; the germline J gene fills it in. The chain carries TRBV5 and TRBJ2-5; 7 nucleotides line up with TRBD1. Per germline, CDR1 LGHNA and CDR2 YNLKQL (reference sequence). The CDR3 extends over 16 amino acids. The CDR3 sequence: CASSLGSSTGEDTQYF. CDR3 bases read: TGTGCCAGCAGCCTAGGGAGCTCAACAGGGGAAGAC.

This clone has a handful of counts. Genes and germline are mouse. The CDR3 end falls 4 residues outside the read, so it is completed with the germline J gene. In the same sample, other DNA sequences code for this CDR3. V and J are TRBV1 and TRBJ2-5; a weak D match, TRBD1 (6 bases). In germline, CDR1 is NSQYPW, CDR2 LRSPGD (reference sequence). The CDR3 loop spans 13 amino acids. The CDR3 bases that were read are TGCACCTGCAGTGGAGGGACAAAAGAC. It is translated as CTCSGGTKD. The CDR3 reads in full as CTCSGGTKDTQYF.

Regarding this clone: Germline and genes: mouse. Read data end 4 residues before the CDR3 end; the end is taken from the germline J gene. The chain is built from TRBV1 and TRBJ2-3; 8 nucleotides match TRBD2. The CDR3 extends over 17 amino acids. The trim removed 1 base at V and 0 bases at J, leaving 6 bases unmatched. Looked up from germline, CDR1 is NSQYPW and CDR2 is LRSPGD (reference sequence). This CDR3 is CTCSAVAYWGSAETLYF. Partial CDR3 DNA: TGCACCTGCAGTGCAGTCGCATACTGGGGGAGTGCAGAA.

Notes on this clone: Gene names follow the mouse nomenclature. The missing CDR3 end, 4 residues past where the read stops, is filled in from the germline J gene. Within the sample, other DNA sequences also encode this same CDR3. The chain employs TRBV1 and TRBJ2-3; D gene ambiguous. Between the trimmed V and J ends, which lost 3 bases and 0 bases, there was a span of 7 bases. Germline lookup yields CDR1 NSQYPW and CDR2 LRSPGD (reference sequence). CDR3 size: 14 residues. CDR3 bases read: TGCACCTGCAGTGCGGCAGCTAGTGCAGAA. Its protein product is CTCSAAASAE. The entire CDR3 sequence reads CTCSAAASAETLYF.

With respect to this clone: It may be a read error: a sequence one base away is much more abundant. The genes and germline here are from mouse. Read data end 4 residues before the CDR3 end; the end is taken from the germline J gene. Other DNA sequences in this specimen translate into the identical CDR3. V and J are TRBV5 and TRBJ2-7; the match to TRBD2 covers 9 bases. CDR3 size: 14 residues. The germline V gene encodes CDR1 LGHNA and CDR2 YNLKQL (reference sequence). Incomplete CDR3 DNA: TGTGCCAGCAGCCAAGGGACTGGGGCGTAT. This codes for CASSQGTGAY. The entire CDR3 is CASSQGTGAYEQYF.

This clone appeared a few times. The listed genes are named as in mouse. The missing CDR3 end, 4 residues past where the read stops, is filled in from the germline J gene. The chain has TRBV24 and TRBJ2-1, with TRBD2 matching over 7 bases. CDR1 is KGHTA, CDR2 FRNEEI, per germline. The CDR3 loop spans 16 amino acids. The trim removed 3 bases at V and 1 base at J, leaving 6 bases unmatched. The CDR3 protein is CASSLPGTENYAEQFF. The CDR3 DNA, read in part, is TGTGCCAGCAGTCTCCCCGGGACTGAGAACTATGCT.

This clone was seen more than once but under ten times. Gene names and germline refer to mouse. CDR3 loop: CASSAGTGRRAETLYF. The sequenced CDR3 bases are TGTGCCAGCAGTGCAGGGACAGGGAGGCGTGCAGAA. V usage is TRBV13-1 and J usage is TRBJ2-3; 9 nucleotides agree with TRBD1. The read gets to within 4 residues of the CDR3 end, and the germline J gene fills in the rest. CDR1 is NSHNY, CDR2 SYGAGN, per germline. The CDR3 runs 16 residues. V was pared by 3 bases and J by 1 base, with 6 bases of the junction left unmatched.

This clone was detected a few times. Mouse gene names and germline throughout. The read gets to within 4 residues of the CDR3 end, and the germline J gene fills in the rest. The chain recombines TRBV1 with TRBJ2-1; 14 positions agree with TRBD2. CDR1 and CDR2 from the germline V gene are NSQYPW and LRSPGD (reference sequence). The CDR3 totals 17 residues. Trimming removed 1 base from V and 6 bases from J; junction bases left unmatched: 5. CDR3 protein: CTCSAAGLGGRGAEQFF. CDR3 DNA, as far as it was read: TGCACCTGCAGTGCAGCGGGACTGGGGGGGCGCGGTGCT. Full variable domain (outside the CDR3, taken from reference TRBV1 and TRBJ2-1): VTLLEQNPRWRLVPRGQAVNLRCILKNSQYPWMSWYQQDLQKQLQWLFTLRSPGDKEVKSLPGADYLATRVTDTELRLQVANMSQGRTLYCTCSAAGLGGRGAEQFFGPGTRLTVL.

To note about this clone: Gene names are mouse gene names. The read terminates 4 residues before the CDR3 end, so the remaining end is supplied by the germline J gene. Additional DNA sequences in this sample encode the identical CDR3. The genes are TRBV29 and TRBJ1-2; 10 positions agree with TRBD1. Trimming removed 2 bases from V and 3 bases from J; junction bases left unmatched: 0. Germline CDR1 is MSHET and CDR2 is SYDVDS. The CDR3 sequence is 14 residues long. This CDR3 is CASSLGTGDSDYTF. Partial CDR3 DNA: TGTGCTAGCAGTTTAGGGACAGGGGACTCC.